The clone carrying this T cell receptor beta chain was seen only a few times. Via MiXCR, TCRdb re-called the RACE reads, giving one row per CDR3 protein. This sample has more than 100,000 distinct CDR3 sequences; about 11% occur once, and the top ten carry approximately 2.5%. The CDR3 has 16 residues. CDR1 is LGHNA, CDR2 YSLEER, per germline. Trimming took off 0 bases at V and 4 bases at J, with 13 bases between the two ends. This sample is drawn from a study of human T cells and chemical hapten exposure. About the research overall: Sensitizing treatment utilized 2% DPC over a 2 cm by 2 cm portion of upper inner arm skin. After 6 days, upper back 0.01% DPC patch tests were scored.

Time point reported: patch test 3, about 24 weeks after DPC sensitization. Treatment given: therapeutic diphenylcyclopropenone sensitization with weekly scalp DPC. The sample in question was whole blood, obtained in connection with sensitization to the hapten diphenylcyclopropenone (DPC). This clonotype was obtained from a woman between 45 and 65 years old with alopecia areata. Some clones in this sample may be carry-over from other donors' samples. The V call is TRBV4-3, the J call TRBJ2-1, with a tentative D call TRBD2 (6 bases). CDR3 sequence: CASSQDRERMYNEQFF. DNA of the CDR3: TGCGCCAGCAGCCAAGATCGGGAGCGCATGTACAATGAGCAGTTCTTC.